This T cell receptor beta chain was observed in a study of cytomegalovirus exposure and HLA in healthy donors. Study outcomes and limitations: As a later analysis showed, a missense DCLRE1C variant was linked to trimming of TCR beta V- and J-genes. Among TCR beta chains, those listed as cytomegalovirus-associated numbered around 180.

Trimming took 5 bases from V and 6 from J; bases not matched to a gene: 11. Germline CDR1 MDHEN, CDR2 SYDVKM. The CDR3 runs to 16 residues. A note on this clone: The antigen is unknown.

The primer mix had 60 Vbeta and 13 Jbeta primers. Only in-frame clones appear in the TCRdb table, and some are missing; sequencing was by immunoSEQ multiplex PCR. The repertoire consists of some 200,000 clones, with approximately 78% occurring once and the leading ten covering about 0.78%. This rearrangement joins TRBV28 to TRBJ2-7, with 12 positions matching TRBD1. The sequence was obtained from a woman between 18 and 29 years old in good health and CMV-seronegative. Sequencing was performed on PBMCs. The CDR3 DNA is TGTGCCAGCAGTCCCCGGGGACAGGGGGCTATTGGCGAGCAGTACTTC. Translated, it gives CASSPRGQGAIGEQYF.